The 25 T cell receptor beta chains reported below all come from one sample, sequenced in a study of blood T cell repertoires in COVID-19. TCRdb's table, derived via immunoSEQ multiplex PCR, lists solely in-frame clones and lacks some. The data show around 87,000 clones, 85% to 90% seen once. The sample comprised peripheral blood. The receptors come from a human donor with active COVID-19. The donor label of this sample is uncertain.

The rearrangement links TRBV11-1 to TRBJ2-7; 11 nucleotides align to TRBD1. The V gene's germline CDR1 is SGHAT and CDR2 FQDESV (reference sequence). The V and J ends lost 5 bases and 1 base, in that order; junction bases with no gene match: 7. The CDR3 covers 16 residues. Here the CDR3 reads CASSPEGQGGSYEQYF. Written as DNA, the CDR3 is TGTGCCAGCAGCCCTGAGGGACAGGGGGGGTCCTACGAGCAGTACTTC. The whole variable domain, filled in from reference TRBV11-1 and TRBJ2-7, reads EAEVAQSPRYKITEKSQAVAFWCDPISGHATLYWYRQILGQGPELLVQFQDESVVDDSQLPKDRFSAERLKGVDSTLKIQPAELGDSAMYLCASSPEGQGGSYEQYFGPGTRLTVT.

This clone showed up just once. In the same sample, other DNA sequences code for this CDR3. J is TRBJ1-3 and V is TRBV9; possibly TRBD1 for D (5 bases). CDR1 and CDR2 from the germline V gene are SGDLS and YYNGEE. This CDR3 is built from 14 residues. V gave up 1 base and J gave up 2 bases, with 7 bases separating them. The CDR3 nucleotides read TGTGCCAGCAGCGTAACCAGGGCTGGAAACACCATATATTTT. This translates into CASSVTRAGNTIYF.

V and J are TRBV7-2 and TRBJ1-2; tentatively, D is TRBD1 (6 bases). Trimming took 0 bases from V and 4 from J, leaving 12 bases between them. This CDR3 comprises 15 residues. From germline, CDR1 is SGHTA and CDR2 FQGNSA. The CDR3, as DNA: TGTGCCAGCAGCTTAGCGGGTATACAGGGCTATGGCTACACCTTC. Protein: CASSLAGIQGYGYTF.

The V and J genes are TRBV2 and TRBJ2-7; D might be TRBD1 (6 bases). Between the trimmed V and J ends, which lost 8 bases and 3 bases, there was a span of 17 bases. This CDR3 comprises 14 residues. CDR1 and CDR2 from the germline V gene are SNHLY and FYNNEI. The CDR3 nucleotides are TGTGCCAGCTCCCCCCGGGACATTGTCTACGAGCAGTACTTC. It specifies CASSPRDIVYEQYF.

This clone came up once. The chain employs TRBV6-6 and TRBJ2-2; 9 bases are shared with TRBD2. Germline CDR1 MNHNY, CDR2 SVGAGI (reference sequence). The CDR3 is made up of 16 amino acids. Unmatched junction bases numbered 6, after V lost 7 bases and J lost 0 bases. CDR3 residues: CASKVSGGANTGELFF. The CDR3 nucleotides are TGTGCCAGCAAAGTTAGCGGGGGAGCGAACACCGGGGAGCTGTTTTTT.

In this sample, this clone turned up once. This chain joins TRBV5-1 and TRBJ2-1; TRBD2 is a possible D gene (7 bases). The CDR3 spans 13 residues. Germline CDR1 and CDR2: SGHRS and YFSETQ. Trimming shortened V by 8 bases and J by 4 bases, and 13 bases separated the two germline ends. The CDR3, as DNA: TGCGCCAGTCGGGGGGCCCAATACAATGAGCAGTTCTTC. Encoded protein: CASRGAQYNEQFF. The variable domain in full, completed from reference TRBV5-1 and TRBJ2-1, reads KAGVTQTPRYLIKTRGQQVTLSCSPISGHRSVSWYQQTPGQGLQFLFEYFSETQRNKGNFPGRFSGRQFSNSRSEMNVSTLELGDSALYLCASRGAQYNEQFFGPGTRLTVL.

V usage is TRBV30 and J usage is TRBJ2-7; 8 nucleotides line up with TRBD2. Germline V lookup: CDR1 GTSNPN, CDR2 SVGIG (reference sequence). The CDR3 runs to 13 residues. J gave up 3 bases and V 8 bases, and 9 bases lay outside the gene matches. The CDR3 region has the DNA TGTGCCAACGCCGCGGGGGGAAACTACGAGCAGTACTTC. Its translation is CANAAGGNYEQYF.

The chain has TRBV5-1 and TRBJ1-2; TRBD1 might be the D (5 bases). Germline CDR1 and CDR2: SGHRS and YFSETQ. CDR3 size: 13 residues. The V gene lost 4 bases and the J gene lost 3 bases, with 10 bases spanning the gap. In nucleotides, the CDR3 is TGCGCCAGCAGCCCTGAAGGGGACTATGGCTACACCTTC. It translates to CASSPEGDYGYTF.

This sequence joins TRBV6-6 and TRBJ2-1; TRBD1 is a possible D gene (8 bases). The germline gives CDR1 MNHNY, CDR2 SVGAGI (reference sequence). Trimming removed 5 bases at V and 6 bases at J, with 14 bases between. This CDR3 is 14 amino acids long. This CDR3 reads CASSMDREGNEQFF. CDR3 DNA sequence: TGTGCCAGCAGTATGGACAGGGAGGGCAATGAGCAGTTCTTC.

This chain links TRBV9 with TRBJ2-2; D remains ambiguous. Trimming stripped 3 bases from V and 6 bases from J, with 18 bases between. The CDR3 consists of 16 residues. Germline values: CDR1 SGDLS, CDR2 YYNGEE. In DNA form, the CDR3 reads TGTGCCAGCAGCGCCGGAGTTACCCGAGAATCCGGGGAGCTGTTTTTT. Translated: CASSAGVTRESGELFF. Full variable domain (missing parts from reference TRBV9 and TRBJ2-2): DSGVTQTPKHLITATGQRVTLRCSPRSGDLSVYWYQQSLDQGLQFLIQYYNGEERAKGNILERFSAQQFPDLHSELNLSSLELGDSALYFCASSAGVTRESGELFFGEGSRLTVL.

This clone was observed a few times. The chain combines TRBV5-4 with TRBJ2-7; tentative D call: TRBD2 (6 bases). The CDR3 has 13 amino acids. The germline CDR1 and CDR2 sequences are SGHNT and YYREEE (reference sequence). Trimming removed 2 bases at V and 3 bases at J, with 9 bases between. CDR3 protein: CASSFGGIYEQYF. The CDR3, as DNA: TGTGCCAGCAGCTTCGGGGGAATCTACGAGCAGTACTTC.

The rearrangement links TRBV4-3 to TRBJ1-2, with a weak D call TRBD1 (5 bases). CDR3 length: 14 amino acids. Trimming left V 1 base short and J 0 bases short, with 6 bases between. Looked up from germline, CDR1 is LGHNA and CDR2 is YSLEER. The CDR3 nucleotides are TGCGCCAGCAGCCAAGCAGGGACTAACTATGGCTACACCTTC. Amino acid sequence: CASSQAGTNYGYTF.

The chain recombines TRBV18 with TRBJ1-2, with unresolved D. Trimming left V 5 bases short and J 4 bases short, with 11 bases between. The germline V gene has CDR1 KGHSH and CDR2 LQKENI. CDR3 size: 13 residues. The CDR3 DNA is TGTGCCAGCTCAGCACAGCCGGTCTATGGCTACACCTTC. It codes for CASSAQPVYGYTF.

The chain links TRBV5-5 to TRBJ1-4, with 9 bases fitting TRBD1. This CDR3 has 16 amino acids. CDR1 and CDR2 (germline): SGHKS, YYEKEE (reference sequence). The junction had 13 bases not matched to a gene; V was cut back by 5 bases and J by 8 bases. CDR3 sequence (DNA): TGTGCCAGCAGGGACGGACAGGGGCGGAATTGGGAAAAACTGTTTTTT. This gives the protein CASRDGQGRNWEKLFF.

This chain links TRBV11-2 with TRBJ2-5; 12 bases align to TRBD2. CDR1 SGHAT and CDR2 FQNNGV come from the germline V gene. The CDR3 runs to 15 residues. Unmatched junction bases numbered 2, after V lost 6 bases and J lost 0 bases. The CDR3 loop is CASSRTSGNQETQYF. CDR3 DNA: TGTGCCAGCAGTCGGACTAGCGGGAACCAAGAGACCCAGTACTTC.

The genes are TRBV19 and TRBJ1-3, with D possibly matching TRBD1 (5 bases). The CDR3 runs 14 residues. Trimming left V 7 bases short and J 0 bases short, with 10 bases between. Per the germline V gene, CDR1 is LNHDA and CDR2 is SQIVND (reference sequence). CDR3 DNA: TGTGCCAGTACGGCAGGGAACTCTGGAAACACCATATATTTT. This translates into CASTAGNSGNTIYF. The full variable domain, in which reference TRBV19 and TRBJ1-3 provide the parts outside the CDR3, is DGGITQSPKYLFRKEGQNVTLSCEQNLNHDAMYWYRQDPGQGLRLIYYSQIVNDFQKGDIAEGYSVSREKKESFPLTVTSAQKNPTAFYLCASTAGNSGNTIYFGEGSWLTVV.

About this clone itself: One end of the junction is discordant with germline, which a read error may explain. The gene calls are TRBV7-7 and TRBJ2-2; 9 nucleotides align to TRBD1. CDR1 is SSHAT, CDR2 FNYEAQ, per germline (reference sequence). The CDR3 has 16 amino acids. The CDR3 loop reads CASSLQGARGTGELFF. The CDR3 DNA is TGTGCTAGCAGCCTACAGGGGGCGCGGGGAACCGGGGAGCTGTTTTTT.

A remark on this clone: Distinct nucleotide sequences in the sample also encode this CDR3. V and J are TRBV5-1 and TRBJ2-3; the D gene is possibly TRBD2 (6 bases). With 0 bases removed from V and 3 bases from J, the gap between germline ends came to 8 bases. Germline loops: CDR1 SGHRS, CDR2 YFSETQ. The CDR3 spans 14 residues. CDR3 amino acids: CASSLGGRTDTQYF. CDR3 DNA sequence: TGCGCCAGCAGCTTGGGGGGGAGGACAGATACGCAGTATTTT.

The V call is TRBV19, the J call TRBJ1-1; 9 positions match TRBD1. Germline trimming cut 4 bases from V and 1 base from J; bases unmatched to any gene: 7. The CDR3 is made up of 16 amino acids. CDR1 is LNHDA and CDR2 is SQIVND in the germline V gene (reference sequence). This chain's CDR3 is CASSTGTGRENTEAFF. CDR3 coding DNA: TGTGCCAGTAGTACCGGGACAGGGAGGGAGAACACTGAAGCTTTCTTT. The complete variable domain, with remaining parts taken from reference TRBV19 and TRBJ1-1, reads DGGITQSPKYLFRKEGQNVTLSCEQNLNHDAMYWYRQDPGQGLRLIYYSQIVNDFQKGDIAEGYSVSREKKESFPLTVTSAQKNPTAFYLCASSTGTGRENTEAFFGQGTRLTVV.

The chain combines TRBV11-2 with TRBJ2-1, with a possible D match to TRBD2 (6 bases). V lost 2 bases and J 3 bases, leaving 14 bases between the germline ends. CDR3 length equals 16 residues. The germline CDR1 and CDR2 sequences are SGHAT and FQNNGV. In DNA, the CDR3 is TGTGCCAGCAGCTTAAGTCTCCGGGGGAACTACAATGAGCAGTTCTTC. Translation gives CASSLSLRGNYNEQFF. Variable domain in full (rest from reference TRBV11-2 and TRBJ2-1): EAGVAQSPRYKIIEKRQSVAFWCNPISGHATLYWYQQILGQGPKLLIQFQNNGVVDDSQLPKDRFSAERLKGVDSTLKIQPAKLEDSAVYLCASSLSLRGNYNEQFFGPGTRLTVL.

The chain combines TRBV4-3 with TRBJ2-1; 8 nucleotides match TRBD1. Germline V gene lookup returns CDR1 LGHNA and CDR2 YSLEER. The V segment lost 4 bases and the J segment 3 bases; nucleotides outside the gene matches: 5. The CDR3 totals 15 residues. In nucleotides, the CDR3 is TGCGCCAGCAGCCGAGGGACAGGACTCTACAATGAGCAGTTCTTC. Translated, it gives CASSRGTGLYNEQFF.

V and J are TRBV4-3 and TRBJ1-6; D remains ambiguous. Germline V CDR1 and CDR2: LGHNA, YSLEER. The CDR3 spans 15 residues. V lost 5 bases and J 7 bases, leaving 15 bases between the germline ends. CDR3 protein: CASSNQVPTNSPLHF. Written as DNA, the CDR3 is TGCGCCAGCAGCAACCAGGTGCCAACCAATTCACCCCTCCACTTT.

V is TRBV25-1 and J is TRBJ1-1; D is unresolved. There are 13 residues in the CDR3. The germline gives CDR1 MGHDK, CDR2 SYGVNS. The V end was cut by 2 bases, the J end by 2 bases, with 6 bases between. CDR3 in DNA: TGTGCCAGCAGTGAAGGCGGCAACACTGAAGCTTTCTTT. It encodes CASSEGGNTEAFF.

The chain couples TRBV5-1 to TRBJ2-7, with 7 nucleotides matching TRBD1. The CDR3 loop spans 15 amino acids. After removal of 4 bases from V and 2 bases from J, the junction contained 9 bases not matched to a gene. Germline V CDR1 and CDR2: SGHRS, YFSETQ. The CDR3 sequence: CASSLSGQQTYEQYF. DNA of the CDR3: TGCGCCAGCAGCCTGTCGGGACAGCAAACCTACGAGCAGTACTTC.

This sequence joins TRBV5-1 and TRBJ1-2; 9 nucleotides agree with TRBD1. The CDR3 spans 17 residues. Trimming took 3 bases from V and 8 from J; bases not matched to a gene: 17. Germline V lookup: CDR1 SGHRS, CDR2 YFSETQ. In nucleotides, the CDR3 is TGCGCCAGCAGCTACTACCTATCGGGACAGGGCATAGGGGGCTACACCTTC. This encodes CASSYYLSGQGIGGYTF.